The clone carrying this T cell receptor beta chain was seen ten or more times. It was with a sample-barcoded 5' primer and a J-beta primer mix that a second PCR of about 6 to 11 cycles was run. MiXCR, run by TCRdb on the 5' RACE reads, gives a single entry per CDR3 protein. The sample includes around 1.7 million distinct CDR3 sequences, about 30% of them seen just once. The CDR3 covers 15 residues. With 0 bases removed from V and 3 bases from J, the gap between germline ends came to 9 bases. The data derive from a study of blood T cells in healthy people across ages. Study details: Capture via template switching afforded approximately one barcoded beta molecule per two T cells.

Sequencing used blood. The rearrangement links TRBV12-3 or TRBV12-4 to TRBJ2-1, with no clear D. The sequence came from a woman in her 30s in good health. This CDR3 reads CASSLALANYNEQFF. The CDR3 coding sequence is TGTGCCAGCAGTTTAGCGTTAGCTAACTACAATGAGCAGTTCTTC.